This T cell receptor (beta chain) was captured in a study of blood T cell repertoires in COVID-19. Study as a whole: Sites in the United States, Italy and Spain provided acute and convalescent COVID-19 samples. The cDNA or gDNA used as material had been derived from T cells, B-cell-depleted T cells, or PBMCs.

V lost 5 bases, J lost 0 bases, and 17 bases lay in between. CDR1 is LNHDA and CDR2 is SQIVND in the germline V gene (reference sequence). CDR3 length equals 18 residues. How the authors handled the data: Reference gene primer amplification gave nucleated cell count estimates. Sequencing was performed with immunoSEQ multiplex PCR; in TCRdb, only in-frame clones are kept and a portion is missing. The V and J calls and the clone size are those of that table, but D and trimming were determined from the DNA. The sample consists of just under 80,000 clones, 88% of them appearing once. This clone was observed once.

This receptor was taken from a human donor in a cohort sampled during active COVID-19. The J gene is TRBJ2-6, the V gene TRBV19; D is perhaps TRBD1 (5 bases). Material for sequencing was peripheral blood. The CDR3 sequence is CASSDPTGLFSGANVLTF. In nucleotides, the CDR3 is TGTGCCAGTAGTGACCCCACAGGCCTCTTCTCTGGGGCCAACGTCCTGACTTTC.